One and the same sample provided the 31 T cell receptor beta chains below, sequenced in a study of OX40 agonist ivuxolimab in advanced cancers. Assay: immunoSEQ multiplex PCR; the TCRdb copy retains only in-frame clones and omits some. This table holds about 80,000 clones, around 94% found once. The input for sequencing was CD4+ or CD8+ T cells sorted from blood, taken in a trial of the OX40 agonist ivuxolimab. Source of these receptors: an adult with an advanced solid tumor such as melanoma, head and neck, liver or kidney cancer.

The rearrangement uses TRBV7-2 and TRBJ2-1; 11 bases match TRBD2. Unmatched junction bases numbered 16, after V lost 5 bases and J lost 10 bases. Germline CDR1 reads SGHTA; CDR2 reads FQGNSA. The CDR3 consists of 17 residues. The DNA for the CDR3 is TGTGCCAGCAGCCTAGGCGGGGGTAGCGGGAGGGCCGTGGAGCAGTTCTTC. Translated: CASSLGGGSGRAVEQFF.

This clone was counted a single time. The rearrangement uses TRBV28 and TRBJ2-7; 8 bases line up with TRBD2. V shed 3 bases and J 2 bases; nucleotides not matched to a gene: 6. The CDR3 totals 15 residues. Germline loops: CDR1 MDHEN, CDR2 SYDVKM. The CDR3 sequence is CASSLTAGGPYEQYF. CDR3 DNA: TGTGCCAGCAGTTTGACGGCGGGAGGCCCCTACGAGCAGTACTTC.

The chain uses TRBV5-6 and TRBJ2-5, with D possibly matching TRBD1 (6 bases). This CDR3 spans 14 amino acids. With 2 bases removed from V and 2 bases from J, the gap between germline ends came to 10 bases. Per the germline V gene, CDR1 is SGHDT and CDR2 is YYEEEE. Here the CDR3 DNA reads TGTGCCAGCAGCTTCCGGACAGCACAAGAGACCCAGTACTTC. Translation gives CASSFRTAQETQYF. Based on the CDR3 plus reference TRBV5-6 and TRBJ2-5, the full variable domain is DAGVTQSPTHLIKTRGQQVTLRCSPKSGHDTVSWYQQALGQGPQFIFQYYEEEERQRGNFPDRFSGHQFPNYSSELNVNALLLGDSALYLCASSFRTAQETQYFGPGTRLLVL.

The rearrangement links TRBV19 to TRBJ2-5, with 11 bases aligning to TRBD1. The junction had 7 bases not matched to a gene; V was cut back by 3 bases and J by 4 bases. The CDR3 has 16 residues. The germline V gene has CDR1 LNHDA and CDR2 SQIVND (reference sequence). Here the CDR3 DNA reads TGTGCCAGTAGTATCCGGACAGGGGGCATATCAGAGACCCAGTACTTC. Its protein product is CASSIRTGGISETQYF.

The V and J genes are TRBV19 and TRBJ2-1; D ambiguous. Per the germline V gene, CDR1 is LNHDA and CDR2 is SQIVND (reference sequence). CDR3 size: 13 residues. V dropped 5 bases and J dropped 5 bases, with 10 bases sitting between them. The CDR3 loop reads CASSLRANNEQFF. The CDR3 DNA follows: TGTGCCAGTAGTTTAAGGGCTAACAATGAGCAGTTCTTC.

The rearrangement uses TRBV15 and TRBJ1-2; D call uncertain. The CDR3 is made up of 13 amino acids. V lost 4 bases and J lost 7, with 13 bases in between. Per germline, CDR1 LNHNV and CDR2 YYDKDF (reference sequence). DNA of the CDR3: TGTGCCACCAGCAACCAGCGGACTGTTGGCTACACCTTC. Protein sequence: CATSNQRTVGYTF.

The CDR3 nucleotides are TGTGCCAGCAGCCCGCGGGGGGCGAAAGATACGCAGTATTTT. Protein: CASSPRGAKDTQYF. The chain is built from TRBV5-8 and TRBJ2-3; 8 bases line up with TRBD2. This CDR3 has 14 residues. Losses at the gene ends were 4 bases for V and 5 bases for J; bases not matched to a gene: 6. Germline CDR1 and CDR2: SGHTS and YDEGEE.

The chain combines TRBV7-3 with TRBJ2-5; TRBD1 agrees at 9 bases. This CDR3 has 13 amino acids. Losses at the gene ends were 5 bases for V and 6 bases for J; bases not matched to a gene: 4. Germline V gene lookup returns CDR1 SGHTA and CDR2 FQGTGA. CDR3 nucleotide sequence: TGTGCCAGCAGCCCGGACAGGGGAAAGACCCAGTACTTC. Translation gives CASSPDRGKTQYF.

V is TRBV7-2 and J is TRBJ1-1; 7 bases line up with TRBD1. The CDR3 is 14 amino acids. V lost 5 bases to trimming and J lost 4 bases; unmatched junction nucleotides: 7. The germline V gene has CDR1 SGHTA and CDR2 FQGNSA. CDR3 sequence: CASSAAQGGTEAFF. DNA of the CDR3: TGTGCCAGCAGCGCGGCCCAGGGGGGCACTGAAGCTTTCTTT.

This clone was counted once. Here the CDR3 DNA reads TGCGCCAGCAGCCCCAGGGGTAACTATGGCTACACCTTC. It translates to CASSPRGNYGYTF. The chain is built from TRBV4-3 and TRBJ1-2; D is perhaps TRBD1 (6 bases). Trimming cost V 4 bases and J 1 base, with 7 bases left between them. Germline assignment: CDR1 LGHNA and CDR2 YSLEER. This CDR3 is 13 amino acids long.

The V gene is TRBV11-2, the J gene TRBJ2-3, with TRBD2 as a possible D gene (6 bases). The CDR3 consists of 17 residues. CDR1 is SGHAT, CDR2 FQNNGV, per germline. V was trimmed by 6 bases and J by 3 bases, leaving 22 bases between them. This CDR3 is CASSFSRDSLGTDTQYF. CDR3 bases: TGTGCCAGCAGTTTCTCCCGGGACTCCCTGGGAACAGATACGCAGTATTTT.

This chain uses TRBV9 with TRBJ2-1; 11 bases fit TRBD2. Germline V gene lookup returns CDR1 SGDLS and CDR2 YYNGEE. The junction had 15 bases not matched to a gene; V was cut back by 4 bases and J by 9 bases. The CDR3 totals 17 residues. This chain's CDR3 is CASSKFSGRADMGEQFF. The CDR3 nucleotides read TGTGCCAGCAGCAAATTTAGCGGGAGGGCCGACATGGGTGAGCAGTTCTTC.

This clone was found once. The rearrangement uses TRBV9 and TRBJ2-5; D ambiguous. This CDR3 is built from 13 residues. The germline V and J ends were trimmed by 2 bases and 1 base, with 6 bases remaining between them. Per the germline V gene, CDR1 is SGDLS and CDR2 is YYNGEE. The DNA of the CDR3 is TGTGCCAGCAGCGTGGCTATCCAAGAGACCCAGTACTTC. Translated, it gives CASSVAIQETQYF.

The rearrangement joins TRBV9 to TRBJ2-1; 8 positions match TRBD1. With V trimmed by 2 bases and J by 6 bases, 7 bases remained unmatched. The CDR3 contains 15 residues. Germline V gives CDR1 SGDLS, CDR2 YYNGEE. Here the CDR3 reads CASSVPRGLPNEQFF. The DNA for the CDR3 is TGTGCCAGCAGCGTTCCCAGGGGGCTCCCCAATGAGCAGTTCTTC. The whole variable domain, filled in from reference TRBV9 and TRBJ2-1, reads DSGVTQTPKHLITATGQRVTLRCSPRSGDLSVYWYQQSLDQGLQFLIQYYNGEERAKGNILERFSAQQFPDLHSELNLSSLELGDSALYFCASSVPRGLPNEQFFGPGTRLTVL.

J is TRBJ2-3 and V is TRBV18; TRBD1 is a possible D gene (7 bases). CDR1 is KGHSH, CDR2 LQKENI, per germline. The CDR3 has 14 residues. V was shortened by 2 bases and J by 4 bases, with 10 bases between the two germline ends. DNA of the CDR3: TGTGCCAGCTCACCAGGAGGGGGCCCAGATACGCAGTATTTT. Amino acid sequence: CASSPGGGPDTQYF.

This chain joins TRBV7-8 and TRBJ2-4; D is possibly TRBD1 or TRBD2 (5 bases each). Per the germline V gene, CDR1 is SGHVS and CDR2 is FQNEAQ. The CDR3 has 14 residues. Trimming left V 5 bases short and J 6 bases short, with 14 bases between. The CDR3 DNA sequence: TGTGCCAGCAGCCTAACTTCAGGGAGAAACATTCAGTACTTC. Encoded protein: CASSLTSGRNIQYF.

The chain couples TRBV5-1 to TRBJ1-4, with a possible D match to TRBD1 (5 bases). CDR3 size: 14 residues. Trimming left V 4 bases short and J 4 bases short, with 11 bases between. Germline lookup yields CDR1 SGHRS and CDR2 YFSETQ. CDR3 loop: CASSPGTGNEKLFF. The CDR3 nucleotides read TGCGCCAGCAGCCCCGGGACGGGTAATGAAAAACTGTTTTTT.

The chain's CDR3 is CASSEAGDEKLFF. The CDR3 DNA sequence: TGCGCCAGCAGTGAGGCAGGGGATGAAAAACTGTTTTTT. This chain links TRBV10-1 with TRBJ1-4; D might be TRBD1 (6 bases). This CDR3 has 13 amino acids. From germline, CDR1 is WNHNN and CDR2 SYGVQD (reference sequence). V lost 2 bases and J 6 bases, leaving 7 bases between the germline ends.

The V call is TRBV11-2, the J call TRBJ2-1; TRBD2 matches 14 bases. CDR1 and CDR2 (germline): SGHAT, FQNNGV. The CDR3 spans 14 residues. V lost 4 bases to trimming and J lost 9 bases; unmatched junction nucleotides: 2. For the CDR3, the DNA is TGTGCCAGCAGCTCGGGACTAGCGGGAGTTGAGCAGTTCTTC. This sequence encodes CASSSGLAGVEQFF.

The V gene is TRBV7-2, the J gene TRBJ2-5; 8 bases map to TRBD2. After removal of 3 bases from V and 0 bases from J, the junction contained 6 bases not matched to a gene. The germline gives CDR1 SGHTA, CDR2 FQGNSA. CDR3 length: 16 residues. CDR3 bases: TGTGCCAGCAGCTTGGTCGGGAGGGCGTACCAAGAGACCCAGTACTTC. It translates to CASSLVGRAYQETQYF.

The chain couples TRBV4-3 to TRBJ2-2; D ambiguous. With 5 bases removed from V and 6 bases from J, the gap between germline ends came to 13 bases. The CDR3 contains 14 residues. CDR1 and CDR2 (germline): LGHNA, YSLEER. In DNA form, the CDR3 reads TGCGCCAGCAGCTCCCAGATAGGGCCCGGGGAGCTGTTTTTT. The encoded protein is CASSSQIGPGELFF.

This clone was seen only once. The V and J genes are TRBV5-1 and TRBJ2-5; TRBD2 matches 10 bases. The germline CDR1 and CDR2 sequences are SGHRS and YFSETQ. The CDR3 totals 17 residues. Losses at the gene ends were 4 bases for V and 4 bases for J; bases not matched to a gene: 13. The CDR3 DNA sequence: TGCGCCAGCAGCGACCAAGCAAGCGGGAGGGCCAGAGAGACCCAGTACTTC. As protein: CASSDQASGRARETQYF.

The genes are TRBV7-8 and TRBJ2-3, with 9 bases aligning to TRBD2. The CDR3 is made up of 15 amino acids. Looked up from germline, CDR1 is SGHVS and CDR2 is FQNEAQ. V lost 1 base to trimming and J lost 4 bases; unmatched junction nucleotides: 3. This CDR3 is CASSLGGGRADTQYF. CDR3 nucleotides: TGTGCCAGCAGCTTAGGGGGCGGGAGGGCAGATACGCAGTATTTT.

V is TRBV5-1 and J is TRBJ2-5; no clear D. The J call may be incorrect, as the DNA end agrees better with TRBJ2-7. CDR1 is SGHRS, CDR2 YFSETQ, per germline. The CDR3 spans 13 residues. CDR3 coding DNA: TGCGCCAGCAGCTTACTGAGCTCCTACGAGCAGTACTTC. This sequence encodes CASSLLSSYEQYF.

The chain carries TRBV7-2 and TRBJ2-1; D is ambiguous. CDR1 SGHTA and CDR2 FQGNSA come from the germline V gene. V shed 3 bases and J shed 6 bases, with 9 bases lying between them. The CDR3 totals 13 residues. The CDR3: CASSFEAGNEQFF. In DNA, the CDR3 is TGTGCCAGCAGCTTTGAAGCTGGCAATGAGCAGTTCTTC.

The J gene is TRBJ2-3, the V gene TRBV28, with D tentatively TRBD1 (6 bases). The length of the CDR3 is 14 residues. The germline V gene encodes CDR1 MDHEN and CDR2 SYDVKM. Between the trimmed V and J ends, which lost 9 bases and 9 bases, there was a span of 22 bases. CDR3 amino acids: CASKGVAGVLTQYF. CDR3 bases: TGTGCCAGTAAGGGTGTGGCAGGGGTTTTAACGCAGTATTTT.

The CDR3: CAISESETQYF. Here the CDR3 DNA reads TGTGCCATCAGTGAAAGTGAGACCCAGTACTTC. The chain combines TRBV10-3 with TRBJ2-5, with D unresolved. Trimming shortened V by 3 bases and J by 5 bases, and 4 bases separated the two germline ends. The germline CDR1 and CDR2 sequences are ENHRY and SYGVKD. The CDR3 is 11 amino acids.

This clone appeared a single time. The chain uses TRBV5-1 and TRBJ2-5; 7 bases fit TRBD1. The CDR3 spans 13 residues. CDR1 and CDR2 from the germline V gene are SGHRS and YFSETQ. The V segment lost 4 bases and the J segment 7 bases; nucleotides outside the gene matches: 7. CDR3 loop: CASSTTGIPTQYF. For the CDR3, the DNA is TGCGCCAGCAGCACGACAGGGATCCCGACCCAGTACTTC.

The genes are TRBV7-2 and TRBJ2-7; D remains unclear. This CDR3 is 11 amino acids long. V dropped 5 bases and J dropped 3 bases, with 5 bases sitting between them. CDR1 and CDR2 (germline): SGHTA, FQGNSA. CDR3 DNA sequence: TGTGCCAGCAGCAAATACTACGAGCAGTACTTC. Amino acid sequence: CASSKYYEQYF. The full variable domain, completed using reference TRBV7-2 and TRBJ2-7, is GAGVSQSPSNKVTEKGKDVELRCDPISGHTALYWYRQSLGQGLEFLIYFQGNSAPDKSGLPSDRFSAERTGGSVSTLTIQRTQQEDSAVYLCASSKYYEQYFGPGTRLTVT.

The genes are TRBV28 and TRBJ1-5; perhaps TRBD1 as D (6 bases). The V end lost 10 bases, the J end lost 1 base, and 14 bases lay between the germline ends. The germline V gene has CDR1 MDHEN and CDR2 SYDVKM. This CDR3 comprises 14 residues. CDR3 nucleotide sequence: TGTGCCACTGGGGGCAGATCAAGCAATCAGCCCCAGCATTTT. Residues: CATGGRSSNQPQHF.

The chain joins TRBV7-8 to TRBJ2-1; the match to TRBD2 covers 8 bases. This CDR3 has 14 amino acids. Germline assignment: CDR1 SGHVS and CDR2 FQNEAQ. V shed 2 bases, J shed 7 bases, and the junction held 4 bases outside the gene matches. The CDR3 here is CASSLSGRTNEQFF. The CDR3 DNA follows: TGTGCCAGCAGCTTAAGCGGGAGAACTAATGAGCAGTTCTTC.